One sample yielded the 15 T cell receptor beta chains listed below, sequenced in a study of cytomegalovirus exposure and HLA in healthy donors. The PCR ran on 60 Vbeta and 13 Jbeta primers. Sequencing used immunoSEQ multiplex PCR; TCRdb keeps in-frame clones, though not all of them. The sample lists tens of thousands of clones; 60% to 85% were seen once. Sequenced sample: PBMCs. These receptors were collected from a middle-aged woman in good health and CMV-seropositive.

The rearrangement links TRBV7-2 to TRBJ2-7; perhaps TRBD1 as D (6 bases). This CDR3 region has 14 residues. Germline V gene sequence: CDR1 SGHTA, CDR2 FQGNSA. The germline V and J ends were trimmed by 1 base and 4 bases, with 11 bases remaining between them. In nucleotides, the CDR3 is TGTGCCAGCAGCTTAGAACAGGGAAGGTACGAGCAGTACTTC. Translating gives CASSLEQGRYEQYF.

V and J are TRBV18 and TRBJ2-5; D is possibly TRBD1 (6 bases). CDR3 length equals 14 residues. Trimming shortened V by 7 bases and J by 1 base, and 13 bases separated the two germline ends. The V gene's germline CDR1 is KGHSH and CDR2 LQKENI. CDR3 protein: CASFVRGPQETQYF. In DNA form, the CDR3 reads TGTGCCAGCTTCGTCAGGGGACCCCAAGAGACCCAGTACTTC.

This clone occurred once. The chain couples TRBV9 to TRBJ2-5; 12 nucleotides agree with TRBD2. Germline V CDR1 and CDR2: SGDLS, YYNGEE. Unmatched junction bases numbered 11, after V lost 4 bases and J lost 7 bases. The length of the CDR3 is 16 residues. CDR3 region: CASSLTSGRPLGTQYF. CDR3 DNA: TGTGCCAGCAGCCTAACTAGCGGGAGGCCCCTAGGGACCCAGTACTTC.

The chain uses TRBV11-2 and TRBJ2-1; 11 nucleotides agree with TRBD2. V lost 8 bases to trimming and J lost 9 bases; unmatched junction nucleotides: 12. The CDR3 is 15 residues long. CDR1 and CDR2 (germline): SGHAT, FQNNGV. In nucleotides, the CDR3 is TGTGCCAGCCGATTAGGACTAGCGGGTCTGGGTGAGCAGTTCTTC. Protein product: CASRLGLAGLGEQFF.

This clone was detected a few times. The CDR3 region is CASSFGSAGEKLFF. CDR3 bases: TGCGCCAGCAGCTTTGGCTCGGCGGGGGAAAAACTGTTTTTT. J is TRBJ1-4 and V is TRBV5-1; D is undetermined. The CDR3 loop spans 14 amino acids. The germline V and J ends were trimmed by 2 bases and 8 bases, with 13 bases remaining between them. CDR1 is SGHRS and CDR2 is YFSETQ in the germline V gene.

This clone was observed once. This chain uses TRBV10-3 with TRBJ1-5; TRBD1 might be the D (6 bases). CDR1 and CDR2 (germline): ENHRY, SYGVKD. The length of the CDR3 is 13 residues. V was trimmed by 2 bases and J by 4 bases, leaving 6 bases between them. The DNA of the CDR3 is TGTGCCATCAGTGAGAGGGGGAATCAGCCCCAGCATTTT. This encodes CAISERGNQPQHF.

The chain uses TRBV5-4 and TRBJ2-2, with 11 bases identical to TRBD2. Germline trimming cut 3 bases from V and 3 bases from J; bases unmatched to any gene: 10. The CDR3 contains 18 residues. In germline, CDR1 is SGHNT, CDR2 YYREEE (reference sequence). CDR3 DNA sequence: TGTGCCAGCAGCTGGGCACTAGCGGGAGTGGGTGACACCGGGGAGCTGTTTTTT. It encodes CASSWALAGVGDTGELFF. Using reference TRBV5-4 and TRBJ2-2 for the parts outside the CDR3, the full variable domain is ETGVTQSPTHLIKTRGQQVTLRCSSQSGHNTVSWYQQALGQGPQFIFQYYREEENGRGNFPPRFSGLQFPNYSSELNVNALELDDSALYLCASSWALAGVGDTGELFFGEGSRLTVL.

In the case of this clone: The junction differs from germline at one of its ends, possibly a read error. This chain joins TRBV7-9 and TRBJ2-1; tentative D call: TRBD2 (6 bases). This CDR3 spans 16 amino acids. Per germline, CDR1 SEHNR and CDR2 FQNEAQ (reference sequence). Written as DNA, the CDR3 is TGTTCCAGCAGCCCTTCTTCACGGGAGAGGTCGAATGAGCAGTTCTTC. It yields the protein CSSSPSSRERSNEQFF.

The chain has TRBV4-1 and TRBJ2-5; 16 bases match TRBD2. From germline, CDR1 is MGHRA and CDR2 YSYEKL. This CDR3 spans 19 amino acids. V shed 0 bases and J 3 bases; nucleotides not matched to a gene: 7. The CDR3 DNA reads as TGCGCCAGCAGCCAAGACCCCGGGACTAGCGGGAGGGCCAAAGAGACCCAGTACTTC. Translated, it gives CASSQDPGTSGRAKETQYF.

This chain links TRBV7-2 with TRBJ2-7, with a tentative D call TRBD2 (6 bases). CDR1 and CDR2 (germline): SGHTA, FQGNSA. With 4 bases removed from V and 3 bases from J, the gap between germline ends came to 16 bases. The CDR3 covers 15 residues. The DNA for the CDR3 is TGTGCCAGCAGCTCACTTCGTGGGAGGCTCTACGAGCAGTACTTC. This translates into CASSSLRGRLYEQYF.

V gene TRBV4-3 combines with J gene TRBJ1-1; D is perhaps TRBD1 (5 bases). CDR3 length equals 16 residues. The V gene's germline CDR1 is LGHNA and CDR2 YSLEER. The ends were cut back, 1 base at V and 3 bases at J, with 15 bases in the middle. The CDR3 loop reads CASSQGVGRGDTEAFF. For the CDR3, the DNA is TGCGCCAGCAGCCAAGGGGTGGGTCGGGGGGACACTGAAGCTTTCTTT.

The table lists this clone with a count of one. CDR3: CASTGSGVADTQYF. CDR3 DNA sequence: TGCGCCAGCACGGGGTCGGGAGTGGCAGATACGCAGTATTTT. The chain has TRBV5-1 and TRBJ2-3; weak D call: TRBD2 (6 bases). The germline gives CDR1 SGHRS, CDR2 YFSETQ. V lost 6 bases to trimming and J lost 4 bases, with 15 bases between them. This CDR3 region has 14 residues.

This clone was counted a few times. The DNA of the CDR3 is TGTGCCAGCAGCTTGAGTCTAGCGGGCTACGAGCAGTACTTC. Translating it yields CASSLSLAGYEQYF. The rearrangement links TRBV5-4 to TRBJ2-7; 8 bases map to TRBD2. This CDR3 region has 14 residues. V lost 1 base and J lost 3; bases outside the gene matches: 3. CDR1 and CDR2 from the germline V gene are SGHNT and YYREEE (reference sequence).

The chain recombines TRBV4-3 with TRBJ2-5; no firm D call. CDR1 and CDR2 from the germline V gene are LGHNA and YSLEER. The CDR3 spans 14 residues. V was pared by 0 bases and J by 2 bases, with 7 bases between. CDR3 sequence: CASSQDLSQETQYF. The CDR3 nucleotides read TGCGCCAGCAGCCAAGATCTATCACAAGAGACCCAGTACTTC.

This clone was recorded once. CDR3 coding DNA: TGTGCCAGCACAAGGGACAGGCGTATTTCACCCCTCCACTTT. This translates into CASTRDRRISPLHF. The J gene is TRBJ1-6, the V gene TRBV6-5, with 8 nucleotides matching TRBD1. Germline CDR1 and CDR2: MNHEY and SVGAGI. Losses at the gene ends were 7 bases for V and 9 bases for J; bases not matched to a gene: 8. The CDR3 has 14 residues.